This T cell receptor beta chain is from a study of blood T cell repertoires in COVID-19. Study information: Acute-phase and convalescent COVID-19 samples originated in the United States, Italy and Spain. Sample material is recorded as cDNA or gDNA derived from T cells, B-cell-depleted T cells, or PBMCs.

Germline V CDR1 and CDR2: LGHNA, YSLEER. The CDR3 length is 16 residues. V was pared by 1 base and J by 0 bases, with 12 bases between. Original methodology: Reference gene primer amplification gave nucleated cell count estimates. Only in-frame clones appear in the TCRdb table, and some are missing; sequencing was by immunoSEQ multiplex PCR. The V and J calls and the clone size are those of that table, but D and trimming were determined from the DNA. The sample includes roughly 240,000 clones, roughly 79% seen only once; the top ten take under 2%. Sequencing was done on a sample of peripheral blood. V usage is TRBV4-3 and J usage is TRBJ2-5; the D is unclear. The sequence was obtained from a woman of 80 years or more with acute or convalescent COVID-19. DNA of the CDR3: TGCGCCAGCAGCCAAGTCGCAGGAACGTACCAAGAGACCCAGTACTTC. Protein: CASSQVAGTYQETQYF.